The clone carrying this T cell receptor (beta chain) was recorded at least ten times. Its cognate antigen is unknown. The sample belongs to a study of CD8 T cells in ankylosing spondylitis. Study-level findings and limits: Significantly higher representation of disease-linked clones was reported for matched ankylosing spondylitis synovial fluid.

TCRdb called the 5' RACE reads again in MiXCR, with one record for every CDR3 protein. The data contain some 130,000 distinct CDR3 sequences, approximately 7.3% of them singletons. The CDR3 consists of 15 residues. V dropped 1 base and J dropped 0; count of bases not matched to a gene: 0. The sequencing sample was made of blood, either unsorted or a sorted T cell fraction (not recorded which). The clonotype originates from a female donor with ankylosing spondylitis or in good health (not recorded which). This sequence joins TRBV12-3 or TRBV12-4 and TRBJ1-1; TRBD1 matches at 9 bases. The chain's CDR3 is CASSLGQGVNTEAFF. CDR3 DNA: TGTGCCAGCAGTTTAGGACAGGGGGTGAACACTGAAGCTTTCTTT.